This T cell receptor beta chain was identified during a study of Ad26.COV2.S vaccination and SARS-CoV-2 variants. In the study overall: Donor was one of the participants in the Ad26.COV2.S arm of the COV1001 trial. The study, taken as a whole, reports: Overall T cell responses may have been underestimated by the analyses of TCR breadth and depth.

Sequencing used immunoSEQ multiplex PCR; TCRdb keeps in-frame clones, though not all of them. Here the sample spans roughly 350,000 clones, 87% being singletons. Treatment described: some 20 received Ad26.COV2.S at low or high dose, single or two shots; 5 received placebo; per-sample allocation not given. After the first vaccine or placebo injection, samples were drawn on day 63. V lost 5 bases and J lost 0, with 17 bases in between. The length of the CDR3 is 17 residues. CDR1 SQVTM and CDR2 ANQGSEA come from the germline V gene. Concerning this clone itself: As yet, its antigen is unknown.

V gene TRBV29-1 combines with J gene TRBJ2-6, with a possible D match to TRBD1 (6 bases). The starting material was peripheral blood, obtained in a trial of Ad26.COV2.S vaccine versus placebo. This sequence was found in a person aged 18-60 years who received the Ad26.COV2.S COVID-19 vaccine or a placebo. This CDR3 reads CSVSFTGPSSGANVLTF. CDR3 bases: TGCAGCGTTTCCTTCACAGGGCCCTCCTCTGGGGCCAACGTCCTGACTTTC.